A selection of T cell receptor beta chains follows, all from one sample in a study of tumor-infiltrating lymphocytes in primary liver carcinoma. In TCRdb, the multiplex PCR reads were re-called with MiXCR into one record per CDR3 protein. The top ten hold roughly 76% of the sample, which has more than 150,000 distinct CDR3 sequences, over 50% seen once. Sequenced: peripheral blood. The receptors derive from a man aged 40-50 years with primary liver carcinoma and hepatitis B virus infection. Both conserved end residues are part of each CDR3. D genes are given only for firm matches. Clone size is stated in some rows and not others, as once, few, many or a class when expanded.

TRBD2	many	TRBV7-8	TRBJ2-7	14	CASSLPGGLYEQYF	TGTGCCAGCAGCTTACCGGGAGGACTTTACGAGCAGTACTTC
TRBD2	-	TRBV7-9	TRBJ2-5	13	CASSSFGGETQYF	TGTGCCAGCAGCTCCTTCGGGGGGGAGACCCAGTACTTC
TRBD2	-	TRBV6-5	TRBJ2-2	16	CASSPGLAAATGELFF	TGTGCCAGCAGCCCTGGACTAGCGGCAGCCACCGGGGAGCTGTTTTTT
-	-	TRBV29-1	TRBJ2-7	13	CSVEARGSYEQYF	TGCAGCGTTGAGGCAAGGGGCTCCTACGAGCAGTACTTC
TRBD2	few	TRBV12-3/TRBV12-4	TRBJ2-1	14	CASSGLAVYNEQFF	TGTGCCAGCAGTGGACTAGCGGTATACAATGAGCAGTTCTTC
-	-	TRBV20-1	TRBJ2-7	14	CSASRTSDLREQYF	TGCAGTGCTAGCAGGACCAGCGACCTTCGCGAGCAGTACTTC
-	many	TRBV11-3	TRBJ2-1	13	CASSSGPNNEQFF	TGTGCCAGCAGCTCGGGCCCAAACAATGAGCAGTTCTTC
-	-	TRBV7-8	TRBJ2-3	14	CASSFTRSTDTQYF	TGTGCCAGCAGCTTTACTAGGAGCACAGATACGCAGTATTTT
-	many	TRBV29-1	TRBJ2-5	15	CSVDYGGLEQETQYF	TGCAGCGTTGATTATGGAGGGTTGGAACAAGAGACCCAGTACTTC
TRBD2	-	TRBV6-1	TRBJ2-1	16	CASRPGTSGRGNEQFF	TGTGCCAGCAGGCCAGGGACTAGCGGGAGGGGTAATGAGCAGTTCTTC
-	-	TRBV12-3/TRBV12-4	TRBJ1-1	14	CASSRRTLNTEAFF	TGTGCCAGCAGCCGCCGGACATTGAACACTGAAGCTTTCTTT
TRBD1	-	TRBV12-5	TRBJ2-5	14	CASGPGQGSETQYF	TGTGCTAGTGGTCCAGGACAGGGGTCAGAGACCCAGTACTTC
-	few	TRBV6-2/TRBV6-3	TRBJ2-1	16	CASSYSSEGPYNEQFF	TGTGCCAGCAGTTACTCGAGCGAGGGGCCCTACAATGAGCAGTTCTTC
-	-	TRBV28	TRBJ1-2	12	CATLQGLAGYAF	TGTGCCACGTTACAGGGCCTCGCAGGCTATGCCTTC
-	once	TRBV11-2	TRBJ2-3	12	CASSADRITQYF	TGTGCCAGCAGCGCGGATCGGATTACGCAGTATTTT
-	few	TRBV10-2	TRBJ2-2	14	CASSVQGDTGELFF	TGCGCCAGCAGCGTGCAGGGAGACACCGGGGAGCTGTTTTTT
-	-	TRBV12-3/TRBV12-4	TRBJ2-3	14	CASSHGSSTDTQYF	TGTGCCAGCAGTCATGGTTCGTCCACAGATACGCAGTATTTT
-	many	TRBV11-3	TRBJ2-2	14	CASSWTTNTGELFF	TGTGCCAGCAGCTGGACGACGAACACCGGGGAGCTGTTTTTT
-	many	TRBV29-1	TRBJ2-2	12	CSALENTGELFF	TGCAGCGCCTTAGAGAACACCGGGGAGCTGTTTTTT
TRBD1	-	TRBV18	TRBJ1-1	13	CASSSGGTTEASF	TGTGCCAGCTCATCAGGGGGGACCACTGAAGCTTCCTTT
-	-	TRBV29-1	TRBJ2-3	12	CSVTGGTDTQYF	TGCAGCGTTACCGGGGGCACAGATACGCAGTATTTT
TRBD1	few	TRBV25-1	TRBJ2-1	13	CASSLPGGNEQFF	TGTGCCAGCAGTCTTCCAGGGGGCAATGAGCAGTTCTTC
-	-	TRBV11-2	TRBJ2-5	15	CATSLAYSHQEAQYF	TGTGCCACCAGCTTAGCTTACAGCCACCAAGAGGCCCAGTACTTC
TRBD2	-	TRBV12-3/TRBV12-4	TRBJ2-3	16	CASSLARAGAGDTQYF	TGTGCCAGCAGTTTAGCGAGAGCGGGAGCAGGAGATACGCAGTATTTT
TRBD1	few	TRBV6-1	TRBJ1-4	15	CASSETGQRNEKLFF	TGTGCCAGCAGTGAAACGGGACAGAGAAATGAAAAACTGTTTTTT
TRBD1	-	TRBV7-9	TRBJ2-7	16	CASSPATGQGSYEQYF	TGTGCCAGCAGCCCCGCTACTGGACAGGGGTCCTACGAGCAGTACTTC
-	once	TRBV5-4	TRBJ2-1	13	CASSLGAANEQFF	TGTGCCAGCAGCTTGGGGGCCGCCAATGAGCAGTTCTTC
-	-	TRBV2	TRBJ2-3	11	CASSDLETQYF	TGTGCCAGCAGTGATCTGGAAACGCAGTATTTT
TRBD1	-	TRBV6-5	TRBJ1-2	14	CASSYSRGEHGYTF	TGTGCCAGCAGTTACAGCAGGGGGGAACATGGCTACACCTTC
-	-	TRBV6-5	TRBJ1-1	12	CASSYRSTEAFF	TGTGCCAGCAGTTACAGGAGCACTGAAGCTTTCTTT
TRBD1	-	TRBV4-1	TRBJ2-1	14	CASSQGQGAGEQFF	TGCGCCAGCAGCCAGGGACAGGGGGCAGGTGAGCAGTTCTTC
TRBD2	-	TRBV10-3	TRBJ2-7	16	CAISESLAGGDREQYF	TGTGCCATCAGTGAGTCCTTAGCGGGAGGCGATAGGGAGCAGTACTTC
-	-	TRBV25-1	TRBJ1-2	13	CASSFQGGYGYTF	TGTGCCAGCAGTTTCCAGGGTGGCTATGGCTACACCTTC
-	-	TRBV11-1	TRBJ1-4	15	CASSSNKGQGEKLFF	TGTGCCAGCAGCTCCAACAAGGGGCAGGGTGAAAAACTGTTTTTT
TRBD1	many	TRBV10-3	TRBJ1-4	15	CAISPGTGDNEKLFF	TGTGCCATCAGTCCCGGGACAGGGGATAATGAAAAACTGTTTTTT
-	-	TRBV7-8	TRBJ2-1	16	CASSFPGTKTYNEQFF	TGTGCCAGCAGCTTTCCCGGGACCAAAACCTACAATGAGCAGTTCTTC
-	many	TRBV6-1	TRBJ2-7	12	CASRETVYEQYF	TGTGCCAGCAGGGAGACCGTCTACGAGCAGTACTTC
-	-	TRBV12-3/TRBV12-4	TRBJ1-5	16	CASSLGRGGADQPQHF	TGTGCCAGCAGTTTAGGTCGGGGGGGCGCAGATCAGCCCCAGCATTTT
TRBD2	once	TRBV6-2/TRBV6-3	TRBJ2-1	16	CAGSYNLAGVSNEQFF	TGTGCCGGTAGTTACAACCTAGCGGGAGTCAGTAATGAGCAGTTCTTC
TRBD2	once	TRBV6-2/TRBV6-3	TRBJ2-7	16	CASSSPTSGSQYEQYF	TGTGCCAGCAGTTCCCCGACTAGCGGGAGCCAATACGAGCAGTACTTC
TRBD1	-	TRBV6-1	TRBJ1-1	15	CASSLAGTGDTEAFF	TGTGCCAGCAGTTTAGCCGGGACAGGGGACACTGAAGCTTTCTTT
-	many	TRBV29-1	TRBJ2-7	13	CSANNEDSYEQYF	TGCAGCGCCAACAATGAGGACAGCTACGAGCAGTACTTC
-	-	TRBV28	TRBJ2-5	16	CASKPSGAKGEETQYF	TGTGCCAGCAAGCCTTCGGGGGCCAAGGGGGAAGAGACCCAGTACTTC
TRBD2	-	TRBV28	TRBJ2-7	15	CASSFRLAGVYEQYF	TGTGCCAGCAGTTTCCGGCTAGCGGGAGTTTACGAGCAGTACTTC
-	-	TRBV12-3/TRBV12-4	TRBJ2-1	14	CACSLMLASDELFF	TGTGCCTGCAGTTTGATGCTAGCGAGCGATGAGCTGTTCTTC
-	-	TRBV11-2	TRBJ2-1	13	CTSSPRGGDGQFF	TGTACCAGCAGCCCTAGGGGAGGCGATGGGCAGTTCTTC
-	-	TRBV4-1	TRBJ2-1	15	CASSQTLGPNNEQFF	TGCGCCAGCAGCCAAACCCTCGGGCCCAACAATGAGCAGTTCTTC
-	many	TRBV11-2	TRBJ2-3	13	CASSPYGADTQYF	TGTGCCAGCAGCCCCTACGGGGCAGATACGCAGTATTTT
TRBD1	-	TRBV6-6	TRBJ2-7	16	CASSSNTGTGGHEQYF	TGTGCCAGCAGTTCAAACACCGGGACAGGGGGCCACGAGCAGTACTTC
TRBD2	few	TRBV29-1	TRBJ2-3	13	CSVGGGYTDTQYF	TGCAGCGTGGGGGGAGGGTACACAGATACGCAGTATTTT
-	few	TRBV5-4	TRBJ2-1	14	CASSSGQHYNEQFF	TGTGCCAGCAGCTCGGGACAACACTACAATGAGCAGTTCTTC
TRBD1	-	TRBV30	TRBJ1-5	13	CAWSDRGGQPQHF	TGTGCCTGGAGTGACAGGGGAGGTCAGCCCCAGCATTTT
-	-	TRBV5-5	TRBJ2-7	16	CASTLGWRDTSYEQYF	TGTGCCAGCACCCTGGGTTGGCGGGACACTTCCTACGAGCAGTACTTC
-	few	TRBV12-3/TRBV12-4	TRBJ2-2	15	CASSLVQGDHGELFF	TGTGCCAGCAGTTTAGTACAGGGTGATCACGGGGAGCTGTTTTTT
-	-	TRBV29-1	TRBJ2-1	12	CSVGGFLREQFF	TGCAGCGTTGGGGGCTTCCTCAGGGAGCAGTTCTTC